A selection of T cell receptor beta chains follows, all from one sample in a study of blood T cell repertoires in COVID-19. Data came from immunoSEQ multiplex PCR; TCRdb stores just in-frame clones and leaves some out. The repertoire holds 200,000 to 250,000 clones, with more than 75% as singletons. The source material was peripheral blood. The receptors shown here come from a man aged 45-65 years who had recovered from COVID-19. Each CDR3 is given with its conserved first and last residue. Each record gives: clone size, V gene, J gene, D gene, CDR3 DNA, CDR3 protein. D genes are given only for firm matches. The size field is filled for only some rows; it gives once, few, many or a size class.

once	TRBV6-5	TRBJ2-2	-	TGTGCCAGCAGTTATTCACCGGGGGTCACCGGGGAGCTGTTTTTT	CASSYSPGVTGELFF
-	TRBV19	TRBJ1-1	-	TGTGCCACTCAAAGTTGGGAGGGGAGGGAAACTGAAGCTTTCTTT	CATQSWEGRETEAFF
-	TRBV29-1	TRBJ1-1	TRBD1	TGCAGCGTGGACAGGATGAACACTGAAGCTTTCTTT	CSVDRMNTEAFF
once	TRBV28	TRBJ1-4	-	TGTGCCAGCAGTTTAGTAGTAGGAGCAGAGGAAAAACTGTTTTTT	CASSLVVGAEEKLFF
-	TRBV19	TRBJ2-5	-	TGTGCCAGTAGTATAAGACAGAGCCAAGAGACCCAGTACTTC	CASSIRQSQETQYF
-	TRBV3-1/TRBV3-2	TRBJ2-7	TRBD1	TGTGCCAGCAGCCGACAGGGGAAGAACTCCTACGAGCAGTACTTC	CASSRQGKNSYEQYF
-	TRBV28	TRBJ2-5	-	TGTGCCAGCACCACTGGTCGAGAGAAGACCCAGTACTTC	CASTTGREKTQYF
-	TRBV19	TRBJ2-7	TRBD2	TGTGCCAGTAGTTTTTCGTCTAGCGGGAGCGGCGAGCAGTACTTC	CASSFSSSGSGEQYF
-	TRBV7-8	TRBJ2-7	TRBD2	TGTGCCAGCAGCTTAGCGCGGGAAGCGGGAAGGCGGGCCAGTACCTACGAGCAGTACTTC	CASSLAREAGRRASTYEQYF
-	TRBV27	TRBJ2-2	TRBD2	TGTGCCAGCAGTCTTCCCCCCGGGACTAGCGGGCAGAACACCGGGGAGCTGTTTTTT	CASSLPPGTSGQNTGELFF
-	TRBV3-1/TRBV3-2	TRBJ1-4	-	TGTGCCAGCAGCCCTTGGGAGGGACCTGAAAAACTGTTTTTT	CASSPWEGPEKLFF
-	TRBV19	TRBJ2-5	TRBD2	TGTGCCAGTAGTGGGCTAGCGGGAGTAGAGACCCAGTACTTC	CASSGLAGVETQYF
-	TRBV28	TRBJ1-1	TRBD1	TGTGCCAGCAGTTTGGGTAGGGGGCGTACTGAAGCTTTCTTT	CASSLGRGRTEAFF
once	TRBV6-5	TRBJ2-7	-	TGTGCCAGCAGTTACTCCGGGTTTAGCTCCTACGAGCAGTACTTC	CASSYSGFSSYEQYF
once	TRBV7-9	TRBJ2-1	TRBD1	TGTGCCAGCAGCAGTAGGACAGGGAAGGTGGACAATGAGCAGTTCTTC	CASSSRTGKVDNEQFF
once	TRBV27	TRBJ2-7	-	TGTGCCAGCAGTTTAGAGGTCCCACACAGGGTCGCCTACGAGCAGTACTTC	CASSLEVPHRVAYEQYF
-	TRBV27	TRBJ2-7	TRBD1	TGTGCCAGCAGTTTATCCGGACAGGGGTCTTCCTACGAGCAGTACTTC	CASSLSGQGSSYEQYF
-	TRBV18	TRBJ2-1	TRBD2	TGTGCCAGCTCAACACGGACTAGCGGGAGGAGGTTTGAGCAGTTCTTC	CASSTRTSGRRFEQFF
-	TRBV7-8	TRBJ1-3	-	TGTGCCAGCAGCCCACGGATCATTGGGGCCAAAGGAAACACCATATATTTT	CASSPRIIGAKGNTIYF